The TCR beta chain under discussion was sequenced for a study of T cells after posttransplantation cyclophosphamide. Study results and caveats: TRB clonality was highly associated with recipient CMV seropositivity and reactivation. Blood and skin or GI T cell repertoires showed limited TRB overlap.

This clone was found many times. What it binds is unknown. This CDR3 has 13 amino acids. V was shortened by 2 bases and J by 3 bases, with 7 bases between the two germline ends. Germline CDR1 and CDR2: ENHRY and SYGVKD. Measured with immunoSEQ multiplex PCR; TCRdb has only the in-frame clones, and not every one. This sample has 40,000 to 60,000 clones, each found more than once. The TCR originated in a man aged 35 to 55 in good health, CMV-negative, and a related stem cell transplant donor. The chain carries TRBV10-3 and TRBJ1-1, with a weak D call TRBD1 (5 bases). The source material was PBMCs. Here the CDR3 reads CAISEQGYTEAFF. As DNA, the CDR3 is TGTGCCATCAGTGAGCAGGGCTACACTGAAGCTTTCTTT.